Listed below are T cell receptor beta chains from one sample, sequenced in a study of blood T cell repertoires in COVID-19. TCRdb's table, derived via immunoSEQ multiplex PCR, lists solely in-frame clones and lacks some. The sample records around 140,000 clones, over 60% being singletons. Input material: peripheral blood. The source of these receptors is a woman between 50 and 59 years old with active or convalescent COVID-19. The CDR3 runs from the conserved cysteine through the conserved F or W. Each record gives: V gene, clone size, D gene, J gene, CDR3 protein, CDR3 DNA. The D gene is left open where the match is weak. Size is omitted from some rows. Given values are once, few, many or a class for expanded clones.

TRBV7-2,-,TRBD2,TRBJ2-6,CASSPSGASGANVLTF,TGTGCCAGCAGCCCTAGCGGGGCCTCTGGGGCCAACGTCCTGACTTTC
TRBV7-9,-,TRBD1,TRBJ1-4,CASSFERTGANEKLFF,TGTGCCAGCAGCTTCGAGCGGACAGGTGCTAATGAAAAACTGTTTTTT
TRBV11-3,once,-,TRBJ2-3,CASSAGGGRADTQYF,TGTGCCAGCAGCGCCGGCGGGGGCCGGGCAGATACGCAGTATTTT
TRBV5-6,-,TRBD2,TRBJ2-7,CASSLASGPYEQYF,TGTGCCAGCAGCTTGGCTAGCGGTCCCTACGAGCAGTACTTC
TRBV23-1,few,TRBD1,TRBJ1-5,CASSTGTGYQPQHF,TGCGCCAGCAGTACAGGGACAGGGTATCAGCCCCAGCATTTT
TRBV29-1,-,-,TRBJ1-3,CSVATDGNTIYF,TGCAGCGTCGCGACAGACGGAAACACCATATATTTT
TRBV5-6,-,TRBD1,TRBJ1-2,CASTATGTYGYTF,TGTGCCAGCACCGCGACAGGGACGTATGGCTACACCTTC
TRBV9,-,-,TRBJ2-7,CASSSSSGGPGEQYF,TGTGCCAGCAGCTCGTCCAGTGGAGGGCCGGGAGAGCAGTACTTC
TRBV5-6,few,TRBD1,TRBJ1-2,CASSHDRAQGYTF,TGTGCCAGCAGCCACGACAGGGCCCAGGGCTACACCTTC
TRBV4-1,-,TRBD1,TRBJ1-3,CASSLGQGAGNTIYF,TGCGCCAGCAGCCTGGGACAGGGGGCTGGAAACACCATATATTTT
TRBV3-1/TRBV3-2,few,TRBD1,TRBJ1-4,CASSQERGDRVTEKLFF,TGTGCCAGCAGCCAGGAAAGGGGGGACAGGGTTACTGAAAAACTGTTTTTT
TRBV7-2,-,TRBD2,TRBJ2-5,CASSLLSGGRETQYF,TGTGCCAGCAGCCTACTTAGCGGGGGGAGGGAGACCCAGTACTTC
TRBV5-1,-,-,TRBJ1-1,CASSREGMGAEAFF,TGCGCCAGCAGTAGGGAGGGGATGGGGGCTGAAGCTTTCTTT
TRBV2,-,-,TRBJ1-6,CADRVDSNSPLHF,TGTGCCGACAGAGTGGACAGCAATTCACCCCTCCACTTT
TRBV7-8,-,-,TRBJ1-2,CASSFSPSEDGYTF,TGTGCCAGCAGCTTCAGTCCGTCCGAGGATGGCTACACCTTC
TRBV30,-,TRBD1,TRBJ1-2,CAWSVGTGRGYTF,TGTGCCTGGAGTGTCGGGACAGGACGGGGCTACACCTTC
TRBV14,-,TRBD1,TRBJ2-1,CASSTQGAGYNEQFF,TGTGCCAGCAGCACACAGGGGGCGGGTTACAATGAGCAGTTCTTC
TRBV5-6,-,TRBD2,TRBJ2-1,CASSSRLAGHNEQFF,TGTGCCAGCAGCTCCCGACTAGCGGGGCACAATGAGCAGTTCTTC
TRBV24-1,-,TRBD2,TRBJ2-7,CATSGSGSFYEQYF,TGTGCCACCAGTGGTAGCGGGAGTTTCTACGAGCAGTACTTC
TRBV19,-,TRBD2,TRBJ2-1,CASSPPHWSGGSYNEQFF,TGTGCCAGTAGTCCTCCCCATTGGAGCGGGGGCTCCTACAATGAGCAGTTCTTC
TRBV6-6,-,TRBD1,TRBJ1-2,CASSYGHQGAQGYTF,TGTGCCAGCAGTTACGGGCACCAGGGGGCTCAGGGCTACACCTTC
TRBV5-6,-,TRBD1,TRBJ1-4,CASSLVVRGRNEKLFF,TGTGCCAGCAGCTTGGTCGTCAGGGGGCGGAACGAAAAACTGTTTTTT
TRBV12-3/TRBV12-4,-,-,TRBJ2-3,CASSLVQTDTQYF,TGTGCCAGCAGTTTAGTACAGACAGATACGCAGTATTTT
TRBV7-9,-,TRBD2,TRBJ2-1,CASSLRASGGTSYNEQFF,TGTGCCAGCAGCTTAAGGGCTAGCGGGGGTACCTCCTACAATGAGCAGTTCTTC
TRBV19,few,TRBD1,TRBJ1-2,CASSTRQGNYGYTF,TGTGCCAGTAGTACCCGACAGGGGAACTATGGCTACACCTTC
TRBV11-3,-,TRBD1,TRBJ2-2,CASAPGQGATGELFF,TGTGCCAGCGCCCCGGGACAGGGGGCAACCGGGGAGCTGTTTTTT
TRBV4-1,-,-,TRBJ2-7,CASSQPGTQSSYEQYF,TGCGCCAGCAGCCAACCCGGGACACAAAGCTCCTACGAGCAGTACTTC
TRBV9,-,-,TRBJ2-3,CASSVLTRTDTQYF,TGTGCCAGCAGCGTGTTGACACGCACAGATACGCAGTATTTT
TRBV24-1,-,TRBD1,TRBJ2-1,CATSDRTGWSYEQFF,TGTGCCACCAGTGATAGGACAGGTTGGTCCTATGAGCAGTTCTTC
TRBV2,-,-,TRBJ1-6,CASSEGLNSPLHF,TGTGCCAGCAGTGAGGGCCTCAATTCACCCCTCCACTTT
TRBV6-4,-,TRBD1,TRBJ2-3,CASSEQTGSTDTQYF,TGTGCCAGCAGTGAACAGACAGGGAGCACAGATACGCAGTATTTT
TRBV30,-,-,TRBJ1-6,CAWRIRGGSPLHF,TGTGCCTGGAGGATCAGAGGAGGTTCACCCCTCCACTTT